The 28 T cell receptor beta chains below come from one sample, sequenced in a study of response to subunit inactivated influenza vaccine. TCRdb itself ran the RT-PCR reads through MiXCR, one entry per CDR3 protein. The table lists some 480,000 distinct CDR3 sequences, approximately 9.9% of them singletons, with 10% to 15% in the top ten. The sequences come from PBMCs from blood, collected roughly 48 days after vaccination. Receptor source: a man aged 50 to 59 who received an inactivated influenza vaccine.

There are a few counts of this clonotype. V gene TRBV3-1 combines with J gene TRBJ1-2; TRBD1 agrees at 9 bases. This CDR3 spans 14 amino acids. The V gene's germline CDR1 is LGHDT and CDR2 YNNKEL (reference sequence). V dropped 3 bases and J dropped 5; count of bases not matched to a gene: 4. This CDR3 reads CASSQGQGEYGYTF. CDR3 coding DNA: TGTGCCAGCAGCCAGGGACAGGGAGAGTATGGCTACACCTTC.

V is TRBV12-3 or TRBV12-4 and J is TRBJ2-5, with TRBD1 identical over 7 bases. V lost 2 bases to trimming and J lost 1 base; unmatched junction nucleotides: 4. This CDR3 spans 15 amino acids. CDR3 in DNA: TGTGCCAGCAGTTTATACAGGGGCCCCCAAGAGACCCAGTACTTC. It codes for CASSLYRGPQETQYF.

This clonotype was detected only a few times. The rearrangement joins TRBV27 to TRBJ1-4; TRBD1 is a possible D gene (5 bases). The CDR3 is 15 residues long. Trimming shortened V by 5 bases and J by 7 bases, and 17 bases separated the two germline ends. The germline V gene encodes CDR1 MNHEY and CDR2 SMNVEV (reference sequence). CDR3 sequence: CASSPLSRRGEKLFF. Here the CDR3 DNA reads TGTGCCAGCAGTCCCCTTTCCCGTAGGGGTGAAAAACTGTTTTTT.

CDR3 nucleotides: TGTGCCAGCAGCTTTCGGACTAGCGGGGGGATGTACCAAGAGACCCAGTACTTC. This gives the protein CASSFRTSGGMYQETQYF. V and J are TRBV13 and TRBJ2-5; TRBD2 matches at 14 bases. Germline CDR1 and CDR2: PRHDT and FYEKMQ (reference sequence). V dropped 3 bases and J dropped 0; count of bases not matched to a gene: 6. The CDR3 is made up of 18 amino acids.

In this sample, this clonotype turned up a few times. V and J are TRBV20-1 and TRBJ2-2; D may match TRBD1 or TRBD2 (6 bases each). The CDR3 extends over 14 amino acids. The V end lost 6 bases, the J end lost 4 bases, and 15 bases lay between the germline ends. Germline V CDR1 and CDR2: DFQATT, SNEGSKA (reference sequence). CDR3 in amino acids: CSARGRRGTGELFF. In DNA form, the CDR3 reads TGCAGTGCCAGGGGTCGGAGGGGCACCGGGGAGCTGTTTTTT.

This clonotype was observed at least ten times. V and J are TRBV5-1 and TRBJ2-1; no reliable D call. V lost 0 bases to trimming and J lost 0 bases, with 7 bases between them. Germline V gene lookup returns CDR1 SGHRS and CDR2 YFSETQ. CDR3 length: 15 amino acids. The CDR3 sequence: CASSLGQVSYNEQFF. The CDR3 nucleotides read TGCGCCAGCAGCTTGGGGCAGGTCTCCTACAATGAGCAGTTCTTC.

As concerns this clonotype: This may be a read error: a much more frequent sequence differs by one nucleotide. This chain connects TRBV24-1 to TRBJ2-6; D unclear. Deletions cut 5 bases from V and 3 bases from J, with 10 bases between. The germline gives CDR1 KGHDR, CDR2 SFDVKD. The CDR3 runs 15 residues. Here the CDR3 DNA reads TGTGCCACCAGTGGCCCTTCTGGTGGGGCCAACGTCCTGACTTTC. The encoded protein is CATSGPSGGANVLTF.

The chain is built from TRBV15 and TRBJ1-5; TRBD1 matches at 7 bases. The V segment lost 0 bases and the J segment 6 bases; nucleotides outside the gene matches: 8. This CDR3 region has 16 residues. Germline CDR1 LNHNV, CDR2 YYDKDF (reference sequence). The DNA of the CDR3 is TGTGCCACCAGCAGAGATCTAAGACAGGGAGGTCAGCCCCAGCATTTT. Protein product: CATSRDLRQGGQPQHF.

The CDR3 spells CASSLTRGFRGGTEAFF. Written as DNA, the CDR3 is TGTGCCAGCAGCTTAACCAGAGGTTTCCGGGGAGGCACTGAAGCTTTCTTT. The chain carries TRBV7-9 and TRBJ1-1; D unclear. The CDR3 runs 17 residues. Trimming removed 2 bases from V and 4 bases from J, with 20 bases in between. The germline CDR1 and CDR2 sequences are SEHNR and FQNEAQ (reference sequence).

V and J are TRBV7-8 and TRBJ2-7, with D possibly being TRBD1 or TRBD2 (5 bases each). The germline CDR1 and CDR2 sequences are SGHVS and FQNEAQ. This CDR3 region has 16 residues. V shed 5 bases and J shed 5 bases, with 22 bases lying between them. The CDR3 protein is CASSPGGLGRQNEQYF. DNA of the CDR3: TGTGCCAGCAGCCCTGGGGGTCTGGGACGCCAAAACGAGCAGTACTTC.

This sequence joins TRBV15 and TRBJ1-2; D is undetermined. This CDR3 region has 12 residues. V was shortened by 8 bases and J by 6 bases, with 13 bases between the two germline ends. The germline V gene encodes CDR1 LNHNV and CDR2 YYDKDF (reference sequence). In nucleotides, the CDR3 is TGTGCCACCTTTCGGGTGGTGGATGGCTACACCTTC. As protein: CATFRVVDGYTF.

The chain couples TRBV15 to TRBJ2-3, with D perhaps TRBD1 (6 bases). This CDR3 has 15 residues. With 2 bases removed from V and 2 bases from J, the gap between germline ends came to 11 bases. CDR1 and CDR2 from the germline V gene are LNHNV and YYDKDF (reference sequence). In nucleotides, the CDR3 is TGTGCCACCAGCAGATATGCAGGGGACACAGATACGCAGTATTTT. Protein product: CATSRYAGDTDTQYF. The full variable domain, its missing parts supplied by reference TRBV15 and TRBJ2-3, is DAMVIQNPRYQVTQFGKPVTLSCSQTLNHNVMYWYQQKSSQAPKLLFHYYDKDFNNEADTPDNFQSRRPNTSFCFLDIRSPGLGDTAMYLCATSRYAGDTDTQYFGPGTRLTVL.

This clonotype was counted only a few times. In DNA, the CDR3 is TGTGCCAGCAGTTTAGGAAGCGGGGGGGTATCAGATACGCAGTATTTT. It encodes CASSLGSGGVSDTQYF. This chain links TRBV12-3 or TRBV12-4 with TRBJ2-3, with 10 bases fitting TRBD2. The CDR3 length is 16 residues. With V trimmed by 1 base and J by 4 bases, 5 bases remained unmatched.

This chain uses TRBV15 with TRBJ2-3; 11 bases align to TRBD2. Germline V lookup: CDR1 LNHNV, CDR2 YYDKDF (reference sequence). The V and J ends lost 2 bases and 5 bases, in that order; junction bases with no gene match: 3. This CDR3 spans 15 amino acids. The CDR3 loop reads CATSRIAGGIDTQYF. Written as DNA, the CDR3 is TGTGCCACCAGCAGAATAGCGGGAGGGATAGATACGCAGTATTTT.

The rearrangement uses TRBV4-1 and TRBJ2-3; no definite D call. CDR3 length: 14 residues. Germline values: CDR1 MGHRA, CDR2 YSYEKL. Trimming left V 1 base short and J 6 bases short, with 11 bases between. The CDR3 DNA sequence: TGCGCCAGCAGCCAAGTGGTTACCTCGGATACGCAGTATTTT. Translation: CASSQVVTSDTQYF.

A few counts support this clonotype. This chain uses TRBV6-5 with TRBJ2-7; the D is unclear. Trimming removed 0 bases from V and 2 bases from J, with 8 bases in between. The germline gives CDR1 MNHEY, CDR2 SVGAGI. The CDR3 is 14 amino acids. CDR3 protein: CASSYSNPPYEQYF. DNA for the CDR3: TGTGCCAGCAGTTACTCGAACCCCCCCTACGAGCAGTACTTC.

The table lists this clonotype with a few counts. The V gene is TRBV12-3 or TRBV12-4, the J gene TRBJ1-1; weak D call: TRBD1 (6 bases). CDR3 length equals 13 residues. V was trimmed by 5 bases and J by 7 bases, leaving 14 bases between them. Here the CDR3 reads CASSPRTEGEAFF. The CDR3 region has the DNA TGTGCCAGCAGTCCAAGGACAGAGGGTGAAGCTTTCTTT.

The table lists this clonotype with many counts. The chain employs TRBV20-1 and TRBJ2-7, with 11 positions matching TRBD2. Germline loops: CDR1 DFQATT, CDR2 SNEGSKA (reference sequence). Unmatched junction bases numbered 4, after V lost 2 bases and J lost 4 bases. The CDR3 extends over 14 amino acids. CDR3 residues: CSARTLAGGYEQYF. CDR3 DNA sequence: TGCAGTGCTAGAACGCTAGCGGGGGGTTACGAGCAGTACTTC.

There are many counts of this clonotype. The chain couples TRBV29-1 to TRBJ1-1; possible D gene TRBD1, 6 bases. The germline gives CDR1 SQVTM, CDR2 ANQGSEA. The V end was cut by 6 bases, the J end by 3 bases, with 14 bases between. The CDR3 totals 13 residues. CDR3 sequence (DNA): TGCAGCGTCCGTCGAGGGGGGGACACTGAAGCTTTCTTT. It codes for CSVRRGGDTEAFF.

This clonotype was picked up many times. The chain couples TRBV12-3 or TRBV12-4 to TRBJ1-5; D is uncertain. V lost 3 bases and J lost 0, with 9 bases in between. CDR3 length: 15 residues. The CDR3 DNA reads TGTGCCAGCAGTTTCTTAGAGGGTAGCAATCAGCCCCAGCATTTT. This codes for CASSFLEGSNQPQHF.

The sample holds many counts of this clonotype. This CDR3 is CASSLVGGDNEQFF. The CDR3 coding sequence is TGTGCCAGCAGTTTAGTTGGAGGGGACAATGAGCAGTTCTTC. J is TRBJ2-1 and V is TRBV27, with D perhaps TRBD2 (6 bases). CDR3 length: 14 amino acids. The V and J ends lost 2 bases and 5 bases respectively, with 10 bases between them. Germline V CDR1 and CDR2: MNHEY, SMNVEV (reference sequence).

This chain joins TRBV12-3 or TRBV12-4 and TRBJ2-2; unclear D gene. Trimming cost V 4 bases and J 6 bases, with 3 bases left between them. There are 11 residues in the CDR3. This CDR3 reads CASSSSGELFF. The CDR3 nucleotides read TGTGCCAGCAGTTCCTCCGGGGAGCTGTTTTTT.

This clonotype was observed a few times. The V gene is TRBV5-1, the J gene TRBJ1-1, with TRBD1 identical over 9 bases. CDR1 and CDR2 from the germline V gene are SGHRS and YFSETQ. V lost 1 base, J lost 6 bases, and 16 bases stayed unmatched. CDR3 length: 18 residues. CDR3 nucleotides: TGCGCCAGCAGCTTGTTGGGACTACCGGGACAGGGTTTCGCTGAAGCTTTCTTT. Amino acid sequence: CASSLLGLPGQGFAEAFF.

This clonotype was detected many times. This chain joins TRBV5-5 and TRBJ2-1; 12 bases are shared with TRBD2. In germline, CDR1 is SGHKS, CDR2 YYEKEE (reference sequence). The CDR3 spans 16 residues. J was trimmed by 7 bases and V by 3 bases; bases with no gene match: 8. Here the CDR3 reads CASSWQLAGGWNEQFF. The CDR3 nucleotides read TGTGCCAGCAGCTGGCAACTAGCGGGGGGTTGGAATGAGCAGTTCTTC.

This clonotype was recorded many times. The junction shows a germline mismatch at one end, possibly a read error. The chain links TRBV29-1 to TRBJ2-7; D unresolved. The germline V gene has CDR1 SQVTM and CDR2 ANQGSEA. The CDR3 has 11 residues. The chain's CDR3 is CSVATSHEQYF. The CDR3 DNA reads TGCAGCGTTGCGACCTCCCACGAGCAGTACTTC.

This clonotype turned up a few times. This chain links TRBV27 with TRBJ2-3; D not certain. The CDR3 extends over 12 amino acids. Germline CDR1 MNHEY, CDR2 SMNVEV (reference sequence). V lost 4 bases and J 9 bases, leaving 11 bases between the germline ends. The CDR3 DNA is TGTGCCAGCAGTTCTCTAGGTTCGACGCAGTATTTT. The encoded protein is CASSSLGSTQYF.

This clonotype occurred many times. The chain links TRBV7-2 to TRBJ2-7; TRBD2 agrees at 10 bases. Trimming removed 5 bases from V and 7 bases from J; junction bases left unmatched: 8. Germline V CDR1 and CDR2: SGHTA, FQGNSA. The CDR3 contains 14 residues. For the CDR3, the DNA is TGTGCCAGCAGCGCAATAGCGGGAGGTGAAGAGCAGTACTTC. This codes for CASSAIAGGEEQYF.

CDR3 amino acids: CASSERALNQPQHF. The CDR3 DNA is TGTGCCAGCAGCGAACGGGCCTTAAATCAGCCCCAGCATTTT. The chain employs TRBV28 and TRBJ1-5; D is unclear. Germline V CDR1 and CDR2: MDHEN, SYDVKM. V was shortened by 6 bases and J by 4 bases, with 13 bases between the two germline ends. The CDR3 extends over 14 amino acids.